Listed here are 5 T cell receptor beta chains from one sample, sequenced in a study of shared clonotypes between healthy human individuals. Sequenced by immunoSEQ multiplex PCR; TCRdb stores in-frame clones only, minus some. The sample contains about a million clones, about 77% of which appear only once. Sequencing input: memory CD4+ T cells sorted from blood. Stated subset: CD45RA-negative fraction. The receptors derive from a man aged 18-30 years in good health.

This chain uses TRBV7-2 with TRBJ1-3, with D possibly being TRBD1 (5 bases). Germline V CDR1 and CDR2: SGHTA, FQGNSA. The CDR3 covers 16 residues. V was cut by 1 base and J by 2 bases, with 12 bases left in between. CDR3 coding DNA: TGTGCCAGCAGCTTAGTGGGGGTAATACCTGGAAACACCATATATTTT. Its translation: CASSLVGVIPGNTIYF.

This rearrangement joins TRBV11-2 to TRBJ2-3; possibly TRBD1 for D (5 bases). Per the germline V gene, CDR1 is SGHAT and CDR2 is FQNNGV. Trimming left V 2 bases short and J 4 bases short, with 7 bases between. This CDR3 has 13 amino acids. The CDR3 loop is CASSLMGPDTQYF. In DNA, the CDR3 is TGTGCCAGCAGCTTAATGGGGCCAGATACGCAGTATTTT.

This sequence joins TRBV4-3 and TRBJ2-1, with D hard to call. Germline CDR1 reads LGHNA; CDR2 reads YSLEER. The V and J ends lost 1 base and 9 bases respectively, with 16 bases between them. The CDR3 covers 15 residues. The CDR3 DNA follows: TGCGCCAGCAGCCAAGGCACTGTAGTTGTTGGTGAGCAGTTCTTC. Residues: CASSQGTVVVGEQFF.

The rearrangement links TRBV30 to TRBJ1-3; 7 nucleotides align to TRBD1. The CDR3 has 12 amino acids. The germline V gene encodes CDR1 GTSNPN and CDR2 SVGIG (reference sequence). The V segment lost 1 base and the J segment 15 bases; nucleotides outside the gene matches: 9. CDR3 in amino acids: CAWSAPGGPRYF. For the CDR3, the DNA is TGTGCCTGGAGTGCCCCAGGGGGGCCGAGATATTTT.

CDR3 DNA sequence: TGTGCCAGCAGCTTGGGCCTAGCGGAGACCTACGAGCAGTACTTC. Amino acid sequence: CASSLGLAETYEQYF. The chain couples TRBV5-5 to TRBJ2-7, with TRBD2 identical over 7 bases. The CDR3 length is 15 residues. V was clipped by 0 bases and J by 2 bases; unmatched bases: 5. Per germline, CDR1 SGHKS and CDR2 YYEKEE (reference sequence).